A single sample is the source of the 14 T cell receptor beta chains below, sequenced in a study of neurological immune-mediated disorders. MiXCR, run by TCRdb on the 5' RACE reads, gives a single entry per CDR3 protein. The data show tens of thousands of distinct CDR3 sequences, with roughly 15% seen just once and about a quarter held by the top ten. Sequenced sample: PBMCs. The source is a woman aged 45-59 years with HTLV-1-associated myelopathy (HAM/TSP).

The V and J genes are TRBV6-2 or TRBV6-3 and TRBJ2-1, with TRBD2 as a possible D gene (6 bases). Trimming shortened V by 2 bases and J by 8 bases, and 13 bases separated the two germline ends. Germline CDR1 reads MNHEY; CDR2 reads SVGEGT. This CDR3 has 14 amino acids. CDR3 protein: CASSYPLAVYEQFF. The CDR3, as DNA: TGTGCCAGCAGTTACCCACTAGCTGTTTATGAGCAGTTCTTC.

This clonotype was picked up many times. V usage is TRBV15 and J usage is TRBJ2-3; the match to TRBD1 covers 12 bases. V dropped 5 bases and J dropped 4; count of bases not matched to a gene: 4. The CDR3 is 15 amino acids. CDR1 and CDR2 from the germline V gene are LNHNV and YYDKDF (reference sequence). CDR3 DNA: TGTGCCACCAGCCGGGACAGGGGGCCGGCAGATACGCAGTATTTT. Encoded protein: CATSRDRGPADTQYF. Using reference TRBV15 and TRBJ2-3 for the parts outside the CDR3, the full variable domain is DAMVIQNPRYQVTQFGKPVTLSCSQTLNHNVMYWYQQKSSQAPKLLFHYYDKDFNNEADTPDNFQSRRPNTSFCFLDIRSPGLGDTAMYLCATSRDRGPADTQYFGPGTRLTVL.

In its sample, this clonotype was seen many times. The rearrangement links TRBV6-2 or TRBV6-3 to TRBJ1-2; 8 positions match TRBD1. Germline CDR1 MNHEY, CDR2 SVGEGT. This CDR3 is built from 16 residues. The junction had 11 bases not matched to a gene; V was cut back by 7 bases and J by 1 base. The CDR3 DNA reads TGTGCCAGCAAACCTCAACCGGGACAGGTTAACTATGGCTACACCTTC. Protein sequence: CASKPQPGQVNYGYTF.

This clonotype was seen repeatedly, ten times or more. The V call is TRBV29-1, the J call TRBJ2-7, with D possibly TRBD1 on 6 matching bases. The V end lost 4 bases, the J end lost 5 bases, and 12 bases lay between the germline ends. CDR1 is SQVTM and CDR2 is ANQGSEA in the germline V gene. The CDR3 covers 12 residues. CDR3 coding DNA: TGCAGCGTTGGTCAGGGGAAAGACGAGCAGTACTTC. This sequence encodes CSVGQGKDEQYF.

This clonotype has ten or more counts. In nucleotides, the CDR3 is TGTGCCAGCAGCCGGGACAGGGGTCCCCTCAATGAGCAGTTCTTC. Translating it yields CASSRDRGPLNEQFF. The chain combines TRBV27 with TRBJ2-1; TRBD1 matches at 10 bases. Germline loops: CDR1 MNHEY, CDR2 SMNVEV (reference sequence). V lost 6 bases, J lost 6 bases, and 8 bases stayed unmatched. CDR3 length: 15 amino acids.

A single count supports this clonotype. The chain links TRBV7-2 to TRBJ1-1; D gene ambiguous. V was clipped by 4 bases and J by 1 base, with 10 bases between them. This CDR3 has 14 residues. The germline V gene encodes CDR1 SGHTA and CDR2 FQGNSA. CDR3 in DNA: TGTGCCAGCAGCTCCCTTGTAAGGAACACTGAAGCTTTCTTT. It encodes CASSSLVRNTEAFF. Full variable domain (outside the CDR3, taken from reference TRBV7-2 and TRBJ1-1): GAGVSQSPSNKVTEKGKDVELRCDPISGHTALYWYRQSLGQGLEFLIYFQGNSAPDKSGLPSDRFSAERTGGSVSTLTIQRTQQEDSAVYLCASSSLVRNTEAFFGQGTRLTVV.

This clonotype was recorded many times. The genes are TRBV6-5 and TRBJ1-6; maybe TRBD1 (5 bases). The CDR3 is 14 amino acids. V lost 2 bases, J lost 9 bases, and 11 bases lay in between. Germline assignment: CDR1 MNHEY and CDR2 SVGAGI. This chain's CDR3 is CASSYRDLASPLHF. In nucleotides, the CDR3 is TGTGCCAGCAGTTACCGGGACCTAGCTTCACCCCTCCACTTT.

This clonotype was recorded many times. The chain recombines TRBV3-1 with TRBJ2-2; 9 bases align to TRBD1. Germline V CDR1 and CDR2: LGHDT, YNNKEL (reference sequence). Trimming took 5 bases from V and 3 from J; bases not matched to a gene: 10. This CDR3 region has 17 residues. The CDR3 here is CASSGRDRVRYTGELFF. The CDR3 bases are TGTGCCAGCAGCGGCCGGGACAGGGTGCGATACACCGGGGAGCTGTTTTTT. Full variable domain (outside the CDR3, taken from reference TRBV3-1 and TRBJ2-2): DTAVSQTPKYLVTQMGNDKSIKCEQNLGHDTMYWYKQDSKKFLKIMFSYNNKELIINETVPNRFSPKSPDKAHLNLHINSLELGDSAVYFCASSGRDRVRYTGELFFGEGSRLTVL.

This clonotype has at least ten counts. The chain recombines TRBV12-3 or TRBV12-4 with TRBJ1-4, with 7 nucleotides matching TRBD1. J was trimmed by 7 bases and V by 6 bases; bases with no gene match: 8. CDR3 length equals 14 residues. CDR3: CASSHDTGAEKLFF. The CDR3 coding sequence is TGTGCCAGCAGCCATGACACAGGGGCTGAAAAACTGTTTTTT.

This chain joins TRBV18 and TRBJ2-5; 10 nucleotides match TRBD1. Losses at the gene ends were 5 bases for V and 0 bases for J; bases not matched to a gene: 12. Germline CDR1 is KGHSH and CDR2 is LQKENI. The CDR3 has 18 residues. Here the CDR3 reads CASSLQTPGQGYQETQYF. For the CDR3, the DNA is TGTGCCAGCTCATTACAAACTCCGGGACAGGGGTACCAAGAGACCCAGTACTTC.

There are many counts of this clonotype. V gene TRBV11-1 combines with J gene TRBJ1-1; D not resolved. The germline CDR1 and CDR2 sequences are SGHAT and FQDESV (reference sequence). V was clipped by 4 bases and J by 1 base, with 13 bases between them. The CDR3 covers 15 residues. CDR3 in DNA: TGTGCCAGCAGCTACCTCCGTGAGCCGAACACTGAAGCTTTCTTT. Translation gives CASSYLREPNTEAFF.

This clonotype was detected many times. The rearrangement joins TRBV5-1 to TRBJ2-3; 7 bases match TRBD1. The CDR3 contains 14 residues. After removal of 4 bases from V and 2 bases from J, the junction contained 4 bases not matched to a gene. In germline, CDR1 is SGHRS, CDR2 YFSETQ. CDR3 sequence: CASSPGQDTDTQYF. Written as DNA, the CDR3 is TGCGCCAGCAGCCCAGGACAGGACACAGATACGCAGTATTTT.

In this sample, this clonotype turned up many times. V usage is TRBV7-2 and J usage is TRBJ2-7; D may correspond to TRBD1 or TRBD2 (5 bases each). This CDR3 is 14 amino acids long. V shed 3 bases and J shed 5 bases, with 14 bases lying between them. The V gene's germline CDR1 is SGHTA and CDR2 FQGNSA. CDR3 nucleotides: TGTGCCAGCAGCTTGCCGGGGCCCCAAAACGAGCAGTACTTC. Protein: CASSLPGPQNEQYF.

In this sample, this clonotype turned up many times. The chain is built from TRBV20-1 and TRBJ1-5, with 11 bases lining up with TRBD1. Germline V lookup: CDR1 DFQATT, CDR2 SNEGSKA (reference sequence). The ends lost 1 base at V and 5 bases at J; junction bases unmatched: 7. There are 16 residues in the CDR3. The CDR3 is CSARAIRTGGDQPQHF. In DNA, the CDR3 is TGCAGTGCTAGAGCCATACGGACAGGGGGCGATCAGCCCCAGCATTTT.